The TCR beta chain described here comes from a study of T-cell memory formation after mild COVID-19. This clonotype was counted many times. Its antigen is not known. Germline lookup yields CDR1 SGHVS and CDR2 FQNEAQ. This CDR3 contains 16 residues. The trim removed 5 bases at V and 7 bases at J, leaving 9 bases unmatched. Study-wide points: Contracting clones from day 15 to 85 had balanced CD4/CD8; later expanders favoured CD4+.

TCRdb ran MiXCR on the 5' RACE reads and lists one entry per CDR3 protein. The data hold roughly 240,000 distinct CDR3 sequences, with 15% observed a single time. The sequence came from an adult woman who had mild COVID-19 (a few samples of this study predate the infection). Cell type and time point are not known. The rearrangement joins TRBV7-8 to TRBJ2-1, with 12 nucleotides matching TRBD2. Sequencing was done on a sample of PBMCs or a T cell subset sorted from them (not recorded which). CDR3 sequence reads: CASSNLAGGPKNEQFF. The CDR3 DNA follows: TGTGCCAGCAGCAACCTAGCGGGGGGGCCGAAAAATGAGCAGTTCTTC. The full variable domain, its missing parts supplied by reference TRBV7-8 and TRBJ2-1, is GAGVSQSPRYKVAKRGQDVALRCDPISGHVSLFWYQQALGQGPEFLTYFQNEAQLDKSGLPSDRFFAERPEGSVSTLKIQRTQQEDSAVYLCASSNLAGGPKNEQFFGPGTRLTVL.